This T cell receptor (beta chain) was identified in a study of Ad26.COV2.S vaccination and SARS-CoV-2 variants. Study background: Each vaccinee took Ad26.COV2.S intramuscularly, once or twice 56 days apart.

Study-level points and caveats: Vaccine recipients surpassed placebo recipients in spike-specific TCR breadth.

Clones were sequenced by immunoSEQ multiplex PCR, and TCRdb holds only the in-frame ones, with some missing. The table has about 500,000 clones, roughly nine tenths seen once. In this sample, this clone turned up once. What it recognizes is unknown. Treatment denoted: about 20 received Ad26.COV2.S at low or high dose, single or two shots; five or six received placebo; per-sample allocation not given. Sampling occurred on day 63 after the first vaccine or placebo injection. This CDR3 comprises 13 residues. The ends lost 8 bases at V and 4 bases at J; junction bases unmatched: 3. CDR1 is MNHEY, CDR2 SMNVEV, per germline (reference sequence).

J is TRBJ2-5 and V is TRBV27; 11 positions agree with TRBD2. This sample comprised peripheral blood, obtained in a trial of Ad26.COV2.S vaccine versus placebo. This clonotype originated in a person aged 18-60 years who received the Ad26.COV2.S COVID-19 vaccine or a placebo. As DNA, the CDR3 is TGTGCCAGCCGAGGGACTAGCGGAGAGACCCAGTACTTC. Residues: CASRGTSGETQYF.